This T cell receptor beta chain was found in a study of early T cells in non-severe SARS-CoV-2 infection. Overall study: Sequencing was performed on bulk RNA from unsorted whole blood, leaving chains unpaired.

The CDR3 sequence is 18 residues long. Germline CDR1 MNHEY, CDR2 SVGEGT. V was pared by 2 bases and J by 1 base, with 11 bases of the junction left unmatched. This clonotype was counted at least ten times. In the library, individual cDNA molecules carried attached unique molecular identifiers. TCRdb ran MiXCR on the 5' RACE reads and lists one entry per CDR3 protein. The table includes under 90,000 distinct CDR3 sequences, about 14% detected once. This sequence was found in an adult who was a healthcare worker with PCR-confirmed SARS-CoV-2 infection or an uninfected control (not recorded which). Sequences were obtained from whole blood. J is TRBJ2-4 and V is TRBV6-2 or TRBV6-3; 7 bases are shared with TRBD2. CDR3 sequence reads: CASSYGAGRESAKNIQYF. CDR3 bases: TGTGCCAGCAGTTACGGGGCAGGGAGGGAATCGGCCAAAAACATTCAGTACTTC.